The 18 T cell receptor beta chains below all came from one sample that was sequenced in a study of human CD8 memory T cell subsets. Researchers made TCR beta libraries via UMI-labeled 5' RACE. TCRdb re-called the 5' RACE reads and catalogs CDR3 proteins one per entry, DNA excluded. The table counts about 10,000 distinct CDR3 sequences; less than 25% lies in the top ten. The sequenced sample consisted of CD8+ T cells from PBMCs. Receptors were obtained from a human donor in good health.

The gene calls are TRBV4-1 and TRBJ2-1; the D call from TCRdb, TRBD2, cannot be confirmed without DNA. CDR3 length: 17 residues. CDR1 is MGHRA, CDR2 YSYEKL, per germline. CDR3 protein: CASSQESTSGGQNEQFF.

The chain recombines TRBV6-2 or TRBV6-3 with TRBJ2-1. The CDR3 is made up of 15 amino acids. The germline gives CDR1 MNHEY, CDR2 SVGEGT. The CDR3 protein is CASSYHGGSYNEQFF.

This clonotype is classed as medium-sized by frequency. V gene TRBV6-2 or TRBV6-3 combines with J gene TRBJ1-2; TCRdb's D call of TRBD1 is untestable without DNA. Germline loops: CDR1 MNHEY, CDR2 SVGEGT. The CDR3 consists of 13 residues. CDR3 region: CASSSGQFYGYTF.

The rearrangement joins TRBV12-3 or TRBV12-4 to TRBJ1-3; checking the TCRdb D call of TRBD1 is not possible without DNA. This CDR3 is built from 14 residues. The CDR3 sequence: CASRGTGGGNTIYF.

The V gene is TRBV7-9, the J gene TRBJ2-1; as DNA is missing, the TRBD2 call by TCRdb cannot be tested. The germline gives CDR1 SEHNR, CDR2 FQNEAQ (reference sequence). The CDR3 runs to 15 residues. The chain's CDR3 is CASSPGTSGRVEQFF.

This chain uses TRBV11-2 with TRBJ2-1; TCRdb's D call of TRBD1 is untestable without DNA. Germline assignment: CDR1 SGHAT and CDR2 FQNNGV. This CDR3 has 15 residues. CDR3 amino acids: CASSLGQSSYNEQFF.

The V gene is TRBV6-2 or TRBV6-3, the J gene TRBJ2-1. The CDR3 totals 15 residues. Germline V gives CDR1 MNHEY, CDR2 SVGEGT. This CDR3 reads CASSRTERSYNEQFF.

The rearrangement uses TRBV25-1 and TRBJ2-7. The germline CDR1 and CDR2 sequences are MGHDK and SYGVNS. The CDR3 totals 15 residues. The CDR3 sequence is CASRTDGEASYEQYF.

The genes are TRBV20-1 and TRBJ2-1. Germline V lookup: CDR1 DFQATT, CDR2 SNEGSKA (reference sequence). This CDR3 is 13 amino acids long. This CDR3 is CSAMTSSYNEQFF.

V usage is TRBV20-1 and J usage is TRBJ2-7. The CDR3 sequence is 13 residues long. The V gene's germline CDR1 is DFQATT and CDR2 SNEGSKA (reference sequence). The CDR3 loop reads CSVRQKSSYEQYF.

This clonotype registers medium-sized by frequency. The chain's CDR3 is CASRTGSTDTQYF. The V call is TRBV12-3 or TRBV12-4, the J call TRBJ2-3. The CDR3 loop spans 13 amino acids.

This chain uses TRBV27 with TRBJ2-7. In germline, CDR1 is MNHEY, CDR2 SMNVEV (reference sequence). This CDR3 region has 15 residues. CDR3 protein: CASSLGSPTFYEQYF.

The chain recombines TRBV11-2 with TRBJ2-7; TCRdb names TRBD1, which stays unverified in the absence of DNA. This CDR3 region has 15 residues. Germline V lookup: CDR1 SGHAT, CDR2 FQNNGV. The CDR3: CASSLGTRKSYEQYF.

V and J are TRBV28 and TRBJ1-1; the TCRdb D gene call, TRBD1, has no DNA to confirm it. Germline lookup yields CDR1 MDHEN and CDR2 SYDVKM. This CDR3 spans 21 amino acids. CDR3 loop: CASSLPPYIRTGGMGNTEAFF.

The chain joins TRBV28 to TRBJ1-1. The CDR3 runs to 13 residues. The germline V gene encodes CDR1 MDHEN and CDR2 SYDVKM. The CDR3 is CASGRQGRTEAFF.

The chain is built from TRBV5-4 and TRBJ2-7; the D call from TCRdb, TRBD2, cannot be confirmed without DNA. The CDR3 totals 15 residues. Germline CDR1 and CDR2: SGHNT and YYREEE (reference sequence). CDR3 residues: CASSLDLAGVGEQYF.

CDR3 loop: CASSLNPGLAGAAAKNIQYF. The V gene is TRBV7-8, the J gene TRBJ2-4; the TRBD2 assignment by TCRdb is unverifiable without DNA. The CDR3 totals 20 residues. Germline-derived CDR1 and CDR2 are SGHVS and FQNEAQ.

This clonotype is labeled medium-sized based on frequency. The chain has TRBV7-9 and TRBJ2-7; the D gene TCRdb calls, TRBD1, cannot be checked with no DNA. This CDR3 comprises 12 residues. Germline V lookup: CDR1 SEHNR, CDR2 FQNEAQ (reference sequence). CDR3 loop: CASSFRGNEQYF.